The rows below give T cell receptor beta chains drawn from one sample of a study of T cell responses to AZD1222 COVID-19 vaccine. Repertoires were generated with immunoSEQ multiplex PCR, while TCRdb's copy carries only in-frame clones and drops some. The profile shows 120,000 or so clones, approximately 88% of them singletons. Material: peripheral blood, obtained on day 0 of AZD1222 vaccination. The receptor set was obtained from an adult in good health. CDR3s include the opening cysteine and the closing phenylalanine or tryptophan.

v_gene	j_gene	CDR3aa
TRBV5-4	TRBJ2-7	CASSPGQTYEQYF
TRBV6-6	TRBJ2-3	CASSRNGRGGVVDTQYF
TRBV12-3/TRBV12-4	TRBJ1-5	CASSLTGSQPQHF
TRBV3-1/TRBV3-2	TRBJ2-2	CASSQAPGVGTGELFF
TRBV5-1	TRBJ1-1	CASNQDGNTEAFF
TRBV2	TRBJ2-2	CASSDPSTGDTTRVTGELFF
TRBV7-2	TRBJ2-7	CASSLALTSGDPSSWEQYF
TRBV7-2	TRBJ2-7	CASSPRVGEQYF
TRBV3-1/TRBV3-2	TRBJ1-5	CASSRGTLNQPQHF
TRBV25-1	TRBJ1-5	CASSVGYNQPQHF
TRBV5-1	TRBJ1-6	CASSPLTGVGSPLHF
TRBV10-3	TRBJ1-5	CAISNRQGGNQPQHF
TRBV18	TRBJ2-7	CASSPIGQGAYEQYF
TRBV13	TRBJ2-3	CASSLRTRTGAITDTQYF
TRBV3-1/TRBV3-2	TRBJ1-2	CASSSPGQGDYGYTF
TRBV5-5	TRBJ2-1	CASSTDPGVSYNEQFF
TRBV5-4	TRBJ2-7	CASSLDLAGAGEQYF
TRBV6-5	TRBJ2-7	CASREASYEQYF
TRBV18	TRBJ2-7	CASSPGQEGYEQYF
TRBV7-2	TRBJ2-7	CASSPRDGLEQYF
TRBV5-3	TRBJ2-7	CARSKIYYTYEQYF
TRBV5-6	TRBJ2-1	CASSFNKGANVF
TRBV7-9	TRBJ2-5	CASSAPLLGGETQYF
TRBV6-2/TRBV6-3	TRBJ1-2	CASSSSGTISRAIYGYTF
TRBV9	TRBJ2-1	CASSVLGQGRYNEQFF
TRBV23-1	TRBJ2-5	CASSQYRQDQETQYF
TRBV9	TRBJ1-2	CASSPGPPGGVNYGYTF
TRBV28	TRBJ2-3	CASSLVSAASGSVTRGTDTQYF
TRBV7-9	TRBJ2-7	CASSGKGGQDEQYF
TRBV10-3	TRBJ2-7	CAISASGGVSYEQYF
TRBV27	TRBJ1-3	CASSPEEGADTIYF
TRBV7-9	TRBJ2-5	CASSSGTGSGETQYF
TRBV6-5	TRBJ2-1	CASSYSPDSYNEQFF
TRBV19	TRBJ2-2	CASSTTSSTGELFF
TRBV18	TRBJ1-2	CASSPPHGDGYTF
TRBV30	TRBJ2-7	CAWSTGGKSEQYF
TRBV3-1/TRBV3-2	TRBJ1-1	CASSQDRGSPFF
TRBV19	TRBJ1-5	CASSMDRSSNQPQHF
TRBV6-5	TRBJ1-1	CASSYLASNTEAFF
TRBV24-1	TRBJ2-3	CATSGQGFTDTQYF
TRBV5-1	TRBJ1-1	CASSLENSNTEAFF
TRBV15	TRBJ1-5	CATSRLPGPNQPQHF
TRBV7-2	TRBJ2-3	CASSTSTDTQYF
TRBV11-2	TRBJ2-1	CASSLVPGLDGQFF
TRBV24-1	TRBJ1-2	CATSDLVTVAAYGYTF
TRBV6-5	TRBJ2-7	CASSYAGQNKYEQYF
TRBV11-2	TRBJ1-6	CASSPTDRGGNSPLHF
TRBV5-4	TRBJ2-7	CASSQTGRPYEQYF
TRBV3-1/TRBV3-2	TRBJ2-7	CASSPASGDYEQYF
TRBV27	TRBJ2-3	CASSGSTDTQYF
TRBV5-5	TRBJ1-6	CASSLTGDSPLHF
TRBV2	TRBJ1-4	CASTGEGATNEKLFF
TRBV5-1	TRBJ2-5	CASSEDNGETQYF
TRBV9	TRBJ2-2	CASSVQPGELFF